This T cell receptor beta chain was recovered during a study of regulatory T cells in long-lasting Graves disease. Study-level background: For a period under 3 months, newly diagnosed Graves' patients had taken antithyroid drugs.

Overall study findings and caveats: For persistent Graves' patients, TCR diversity was lower than for newly diagnosed ones.

Both iRepertoire HTBI primers and Arm-PCR of CDR3 regions were used to build the TCR beta libraries. TCRdb itself ran the multiplex PCR reads through MiXCR, one entry per CDR3 protein. The data show hundreds of thousands of distinct CDR3 sequences, more than 10% seen once. This clonotype was counted many times. Antigen unknown. Time point specified: newly diagnosed GD, antithyroid drugs for less than 3 months. From RNA extracted from PBMCs, the TCR library was made. Diagnosing Graves' disease relied on the American Thyroid Association guidelines. Germline assignment: CDR1 MDHEN and CDR2 SYDVKM. The CDR3 has 17 amino acids. V lost 3 bases and J lost 0, with 12 bases in between. These data also featured in a second study, about T cells in Graves' hyperthyroidism and ophthalmopathy.

The material sequenced was peripheral blood mononuclear cells (PBMCs), taken at new diagnosis, from a patient treated with antithyroid drugs. The TCR comes from a woman under 40 with Graves disease. The chain combines TRBV28 with TRBJ1-6; D is undetermined. CDR3 sequence reads: CASSFGQASSYNSPLHF. CDR3 coding DNA: TGTGCCAGCAGTTTCGGTCAGGCGAGCTCCTATAATTCACCCCTCCACTTT. Filled out from reference TRBV28 and TRBJ1-6, the complete variable domain reads DVKVTQSSRYLVKRTGEKVFLECVQDMDHENMFWYRQDPGLGLRLIYFSYDVKMKEKGDIPEGYSVSREKKERFSLILESASTNQTSMYLCASSFGQASSYNSPLHFGNGTRLTVT.